This entry lists 21 T cell receptor beta chains sequenced from one sample in a study of blood T cells in healthy people across ages. Together with a sample-barcoded 5' primer, a J-beta primer mix was included in a second PCR lasting about 6 to 11 cycles. TCRdb re-called the 5' RACE reads through MiXCR, storing one row per CDR3 protein. The data show about 290,000 distinct CDR3 sequences, with less than 30% seen just once and approximately 30% held by the top ten. Sequencing was performed on blood. These receptors all come from a woman between 70 and 85 years old in good health.

This clonotype came up a few times. The chain combines TRBV2 with TRBJ2-5; 7 nucleotides agree with TRBD2. CDR1 is SNHLY and CDR2 is FYNNEI in the germline V gene. The CDR3 loop spans 15 amino acids. Trimming at V came to 6 bases and at J to 2 bases, leaving 9 bases not matched to a gene. CDR3 sequence reads: CASRETAAGQETQYF. The CDR3 DNA reads TGTGCCAGCAGAGAAACAGCAGCGGGACAAGAGACCCAGTACTTC.

As regards this clonotype: The junction does not match germline at one end; this may be a read error. This chain joins TRBV5-5 and TRBJ2-3, with TRBD2 matching 8 bases. Per germline, CDR1 SGHKS and CDR2 YYEKEE (reference sequence). This CDR3 is 16 amino acids long. In DNA, the CDR3 is TGTGCCAGCAGCTTGGGTACGGGGGGGTCGGGGTCCTCAAGGGATTTT. Translating it yields CASSLGTGGSGSSRDF. The complete variable domain, with remaining parts taken from reference TRBV5-5 and TRBJ2-3, reads DAGVTQSPTHLIKTRGQQVTLRCSPISGHKSVSWYQQVLGQGPQFIFQYYEKEERGRGNFPDRFSARQFPNYSSELNVNALLLGDSALYLCASSLGTGGSGSSRDFGPGTRLTVL.

V gene TRBV4-2 combines with J gene TRBJ2-3, with 7 bases lining up with TRBD2. The germline CDR1 and CDR2 sequences are LGHNA and YNFKEQ. J was trimmed by 0 bases and V by 0 bases; bases with no gene match: 3. The CDR3 contains 16 residues. CDR3 residues: CASSQEAGLSTDTQYF. In nucleotides, the CDR3 is TGTGCCAGCAGCCAAGAAGCGGGGCTTAGCACAGATACGCAGTATTTT.

Comment on this clonotype: A much larger clonotype is one base distant, so this may be a read error. The chain links TRBV7-2 to TRBJ2-7; 8 bases match TRBD1. Germline CDR1 is SGHTA and CDR2 is FQGNSA. With 4 bases clipped from V and 2 bases from J, the junction kept 7 bases outside the gene matches. There are 15 residues in the CDR3. CDR3: CASSYDRDRPYEQYF. Here the CDR3 DNA reads TGTGCCAGCAGCTACGACCGGGACAGGCCCTACGAGCAGTACTTC. The whole variable domain, filled in from reference TRBV7-2 and TRBJ2-7, reads GAGVSQSPSNKVTEKGKDVELRCDPISGHTALYWYRQSLGQGLEFLIYFQGNSAPDKSGLPSDRFSAERTGGSVSTLTIQRTQQEDSAVYLCASSYDRDRPYEQYFGPGTRLTVT.

The chain joins TRBV7-9 to TRBJ1-2; 7 bases align to TRBD1. V dropped 6 bases and J dropped 6; count of bases not matched to a gene: 7. The germline V gene encodes CDR1 SEHNR and CDR2 FQNEAQ (reference sequence). The CDR3 is 13 amino acids. The CDR3 coding sequence is TGTGCCAGCAGGCGGGGGGACAGCGATGGCTACACCTTC. It codes for CASRRGDSDGYTF.

This clonotype was counted a few times. The gene calls are TRBV20-1 and TRBJ2-4; possible D gene TRBD1, 5 bases. From germline, CDR1 is DFQATT and CDR2 SNEGSKA (reference sequence). Trimming pared 2 bases from V and 2 bases from J, leaving 7 bases between. The CDR3 spans 13 residues. The CDR3 sequence is CSARQGSKNIQYF. As DNA, the CDR3 is TGCAGTGCTAGACAGGGATCCAAAAACATTCAGTACTTC.

The V and J genes are TRBV20-1 and TRBJ1-4; 7 nucleotides match TRBD1. The CDR3 is 14 amino acids. Per germline, CDR1 DFQATT and CDR2 SNEGSKA (reference sequence). The trim removed 4 bases at V and 3 bases at J, leaving 5 bases unmatched. CDR3 nucleotide sequence: TGCAGTGCTAACGCCGGGACAGCTAATGAAAAACTGTTTTTT. Amino acids: CSANAGTANEKLFF.

This clonotype was observed a handful of times. The genes are TRBV7-2 and TRBJ2-5; D might be TRBD2 (5 bases). Deletions cut 5 bases from V and 5 bases from J, with 21 bases between. Germline V gene data show CDR1 as SGHTA and CDR2 as FQGNSA. The CDR3 has 16 residues. CDR3 DNA: TGTGCCAGCAGCCTCGTCTCCGGGAACCCGGCGGAGACCCAGTACTTC. It codes for CASSLVSGNPAETQYF.

The chain couples TRBV4-3 to TRBJ2-1; 15 bases are a match to TRBD2. CDR3 length: 17 residues. CDR1 and CDR2 from the germline V gene are LGHNA and YSLEER. J gave up 6 bases and V 0 bases, and 3 bases lay outside the gene matches. Here the CDR3 DNA reads TGCGCCAGCAGCCAAGATCGGGGACTAGCGGGAGGCAATGAGCAGTTCTTC. Translated, it gives CASSQDRGLAGGNEQFF.

This clonotype was picked up a small number of times. The J gene is TRBJ2-7, the V gene TRBV28; a possible D gene is TRBD2 (6 bases). This CDR3 is 17 amino acids long. CDR1 is MDHEN and CDR2 is SYDVKM in the germline V gene. With 5 bases removed from V and 7 bases from J, the gap between germline ends came to 27 bases. CDR3 in amino acids: CASSAQSPGAAKREQYF. The CDR3 bases are TGTGCCAGCAGTGCCCAAAGTCCGGGAGCGGCGAAGAGGGAGCAGTACTTC.

This clonotype was seen a handful of times. Just one base apart from a much larger clone, this may be a read error. The rearrangement links TRBV29-1 to TRBJ1-4; no clear D. CDR3 length: 13 amino acids. Germline V gene sequence: CDR1 SQVTM, CDR2 ANQGSEA. The V end lost 7 bases, the J end lost 4 bases, and 13 bases lay between the germline ends. The CDR3 DNA follows: TGCAGCGCCCTGCCAAGCGTTAATGAAAAACTGTTTTTT. Translation: CSALPSVNEKLFF.

The chain employs TRBV18 and TRBJ1-4; a possible D gene is TRBD1 (5 bases). Germline loops: CDR1 KGHSH, CDR2 LQKENI. The ends were cut back, 2 bases at V and 11 bases at J, with 12 bases in the middle. The CDR3 loop spans 13 amino acids. The DNA for the CDR3 is TGTGCCAGCTCACCATCGGGGGAGGCGAAACTGTTTTTT. Translated, it gives CASSPSGEAKLFF.

The V and J genes are TRBV20-1 and TRBJ1-2; 7 bases map to TRBD1. V lost 6 bases to trimming and J lost 4 bases; unmatched junction nucleotides: 11. The CDR3 loop spans 14 amino acids. From germline, CDR1 is DFQATT and CDR2 SNEGSKA (reference sequence). CDR3 bases: TGCAGTGCGCCACCGGGACAGAGATTCTATGGCTACACCTTC. Translating gives CSAPPGQRFYGYTF.

This clonotype was observed a handful of times. This may be a read error: a much more frequent sequence differs by one nucleotide. The chain joins TRBV12-3 or TRBV12-4 to TRBJ1-3; 7 bases align to TRBD1. The CDR3 length is 15 residues. The CDR3 here is CASPWDSEGGSTIYF. CDR3 DNA sequence: TGTGCCAGCCCCTGGGACAGCGAAGGTGGAAGCACCATATATTTT.

There are a few counts of this clonotype. The rearrangement uses TRBV10-3 and TRBJ2-7; D possibly corresponds to TRBD1 (6 bases). Germline values: CDR1 ENHRY, CDR2 SYGVKD. This CDR3 has 15 amino acids. The germline V and J ends were trimmed by 3 bases and 2 bases, with 14 bases remaining between them. CDR3 nucleotide sequence: TGTGCCATCAGTGATGGGGCAGGGGATACCTACGAGCAGTACTTC. It specifies CAISDGAGDTYEQYF.

This chain uses TRBV28 with TRBJ2-5, with TRBD2 matching 10 bases. This CDR3 region has 17 residues. CDR1 and CDR2 from the germline V gene are MDHEN and SYDVKM. The V segment lost 1 base and the J segment 7 bases; nucleotides outside the gene matches: 12. The CDR3: CASSLSGLAEGSGTQYF. CDR3 sequence (DNA): TGTGCCAGCAGTTTATCCGGACTAGCGGAGGGGTCCGGGACCCAGTACTTC.

The chain uses TRBV20-1 and TRBJ2-3; D call uncertain. V dropped 0 bases and J dropped 5 bases, with 18 bases sitting between them. The length of the CDR3 is 16 residues. Germline CDR1 reads DFQATT; CDR2 reads SNEGSKA (reference sequence). Here the CDR3 DNA reads TGCAGTGCTAGAGAACCCCCCGAGGCCAAGGGAGATACGCAGTATTTT. Its translation: CSAREPPEAKGDTQYF.

This clonotype was seen ten or more times. An end of the junction differs from the germline gene, which may be a read error. J is TRBJ2-3 and V is TRBV5-1; no firm D call. CDR1 is SGHRS and CDR2 is YFSETQ in the germline V gene. This CDR3 region has 13 residues. The CDR3 sequence is CASSLQGTDTQYF. Written as DNA, the CDR3 is TGTGCCAGCAGCCTGCAAGGCACAGATACGCAGTATTTT.

This clonotype was seen many times. The J gene is TRBJ1-5, the V gene TRBV18, with D unclear. The germline V and J ends were trimmed by 5 bases and 10 bases, with 15 bases remaining between them. Per germline, CDR1 KGHSH and CDR2 LQKENI. The CDR3 length is 13 residues. The CDR3 DNA reads TGTGCCAGCTCATCCGCACCCGGAGGCCCCCAGCATTTT. It specifies CASSSAPGGPQHF.

V is TRBV5-1 and J is TRBJ2-5; possibly TRBD2 for D (6 bases). The germline V and J ends were trimmed by 0 bases and 0 bases, with 18 bases remaining between them. The CDR3 consists of 18 residues. Germline V lookup: CDR1 SGHRS, CDR2 YFSETQ. The CDR3: CASSLGVGSSLHQETQYF. CDR3 DNA sequence: TGCGCCAGCAGCTTGGGAGTCGGGAGTTCTCTCCACCAAGAGACCCAGTACTTC.

The chain joins TRBV20-1 to TRBJ2-7; no reliable D call. Deletions cut 0 bases from V and 6 bases from J, with 3 bases between. Per germline, CDR1 DFQATT and CDR2 SNEGSKA (reference sequence). CDR3 length equals 10 residues. CDR3 in DNA: TGCAGTGCTAGAGAGCGCGAGCAGTACTTC. Its translation: CSAREREQYF.